The 16 T cell receptor beta chains given below trace back to one sample, sequenced in a study of T-cell memory formation after mild COVID-19. MiXCR, run by TCRdb on the 5' RACE reads, gives a single entry per CDR3 protein. The sample yields hundreds of thousands of distinct CDR3 sequences, 15% to 20% seen once. Sequences were obtained from PBMCs or a T cell subset sorted from them (not recorded which). These receptors all come from an adult woman who had mild COVID-19 (a few samples of this study predate the infection). Cell type and time point are not known.

The J gene is TRBJ2-7, the V gene TRBV5-1; D may be TRBD2 (6 bases). Deletions cut 0 bases from V and 3 bases from J, with 10 bases between. This CDR3 is 14 amino acids long. CDR1 is SGHRS, CDR2 YFSETQ, per germline. The CDR3 reads CASSLDPGGYEQYF. The DNA for the CDR3 is TGCGCCAGCAGCTTGGATCCCGGGGGCTACGAGCAGTACTTC. The variable domain in full, completed from reference TRBV5-1 and TRBJ2-7, reads KAGVTQTPRYLIKTRGQQVTLSCSPISGHRSVSWYQQTPGQGLQFLFEYFSETQRNKGNFPGRFSGRQFSNSRSEMNVSTLELGDSALYLCASSLDPGGYEQYFGPGTRLTVT.

The chain links TRBV12-3 or TRBV12-4 to TRBJ1-6, with TRBD1 matching over 8 bases. This CDR3 is built from 14 residues. The J segment lost 8 bases and the V segment lost 4 bases, leaving 4 bases of the junction unmatched. In DNA, the CDR3 is TGTGCCAGCAGTTCGGGACAGGTTGATTCACCCCTCCACTTT. It encodes CASSSGQVDSPLHF.

CDR3 nucleotide sequence: TGTGCCAGCAGTAATGGGAAGACCTTGAACACTGAAGCTTTCTTT. Amino acid sequence: CASSNGKTLNTEAFF. This sequence joins TRBV12-3 or TRBV12-4 and TRBJ1-1; D gene uncertain. V lost 5 bases, J lost 0 bases, and 13 bases lay in between. The CDR3 consists of 15 residues.

In its sample, this clonotype was seen a few times. The chain combines TRBV5-1 with TRBJ1-2, with D unclear. The V and J ends lost 0 bases and 2 bases respectively, with 14 bases between them. The CDR3 consists of 16 residues. Germline V gene lookup returns CDR1 SGHRS and CDR2 YFSETQ. The CDR3 DNA reads as TGCGCCAGCAGCTTGGGGGGAGGAGGACCCAACTATGGCTACACCTTC. Encoded protein: CASSLGGGGPNYGYTF.

The rearrangement links TRBV3-1 to TRBJ2-6; D uncertain. The CDR3 spans 18 residues. CDR1 and CDR2 (germline): LGHDT, YNNKEL (reference sequence). V dropped 0 bases and J dropped 5 bases, with 17 bases sitting between them. The CDR3 loop is CASSQEFDSLGRANVLTF. The DNA of the CDR3 is TGTGCCAGCAGCCAAGAATTTGACTCCCTAGGAAGGGCCAACGTCCTGACTTTC.

The chain carries TRBV10-3 and TRBJ2-3; the match to TRBD1 covers 7 bases. Trimming removed 5 bases from V and 0 bases from J; junction bases left unmatched: 8. This CDR3 has 16 residues. Germline assignment: CDR1 ENHRY and CDR2 SYGVKD. CDR3 protein: CAISKTGPTSTDTQYF. CDR3 in DNA: TGTGCCATCAGTAAGACAGGGCCGACTAGCACAGATACGCAGTATTTT.

The gene calls are TRBV7-2 and TRBJ1-2; a possible D gene is TRBD1 (5 bases). The V gene lost 2 bases and the J gene lost 7 bases, with 11 bases spanning the gap. From germline, CDR1 is SGHTA and CDR2 FQGNSA. The CDR3 totals 13 residues. CDR3 coding DNA: TGTGCCAGCAGCTTACAGGGCGGGGGTGGCTACACCTTC. Protein product: CASSLQGGGGYTF.

V gene TRBV20-1 combines with J gene TRBJ1-6; the match to TRBD1 covers 9 bases. Germline CDR1 and CDR2: DFQATT and SNEGSKA (reference sequence). CDR3 size: 18 residues. V lost 7 bases and J lost 1; bases outside the gene matches: 14. Here the CDR3 DNA reads TGCAGTGTTTCGACCCTACAGGGGGCAGGTTCCTATAATTCACCCCTCCACTTT. It yields the protein CSVSTLQGAGSYNSPLHF.

The CDR3 protein is CASNWGAGETQYF. The CDR3 bases are TGTGCCAGCAACTGGGGGGCGGGAGAGACCCAGTACTTC. V gene TRBV25-1 combines with J gene TRBJ2-5; D possibly matches TRBD1 or TRBD2 (6 bases each). Trimming left V 7 bases short and J 4 bases short, with 13 bases between. There are 13 residues in the CDR3. Germline V gene data show CDR1 as MGHDK and CDR2 as SYGVNS.

V gene TRBV24-1 combines with J gene TRBJ1-6; the D is unclear. V lost 4 bases, J lost 6 bases, and 6 bases lay in between. CDR1 and CDR2 from the germline V gene are KGHDR and SFDVKD. CDR3 size: 13 residues. CDR3 nucleotides: TGTGCCACCAGTGAACAGCCTAATTCACCCCTCCACTTT. It yields the protein CATSEQPNSPLHF.

This clonotype was detected only a few times. The chain combines TRBV20-1 with TRBJ1-2, with unresolved D. The V gene lost 0 bases and the J gene lost 2 bases, with 19 bases spanning the gap. The CDR3 has 17 amino acids. Germline V CDR1 and CDR2: DFQATT, SNEGSKA (reference sequence). The CDR3 sequence is CSARDLTELDLNYGYTF. The CDR3 DNA is TGCAGTGCTAGAGATCTAACAGAACTAGACTTAAACTATGGCTACACCTTC.

The table lists this clonotype with a few counts. The chain joins TRBV3-1 to TRBJ2-7; 8 bases align to TRBD2. V shed 5 bases, J shed 1 base, and the junction held 7 bases outside the gene matches. There are 15 residues in the CDR3. In germline, CDR1 is LGHDT, CDR2 YNNKEL (reference sequence). The DNA of the CDR3 is TGTGCCAGCAGCGAGGTCTTAGCGGGATCCTACGAGCAGTACTTC. Translating it yields CASSEVLAGSYEQYF.

The chain links TRBV21-1 to TRBJ2-5; TRBD2, the D gene given by the table, was not confirmed from the DNA. TRBV21-1 represents a pseudogene. The CDR3 spans 18 residues. The CDR3 reads CASSPRLSPPRSGETQYF. The CDR3 coding sequence is TGTGCCAGCAGTCCCCGGCTCAGCCCACCCCGTTCGGGAGAGACCCAGTACTTC.

The V call is TRBV6-5, the J call TRBJ1-3; no firm D call. Germline loops: CDR1 MNHEY, CDR2 SVGAGI. CDR3 size: 17 residues. The V end was cut by 6 bases, the J end by 0 bases, with 18 bases between. CDR3 DNA sequence: TGTGCCAGCAGCCAAGGTACTCACCTTACCTCTGGAAACACCATATATTTT. Its translation is CASSQGTHLTSGNTIYF.

The J gene is TRBJ1-1, the V gene TRBV5-6; the D is unclear. The ends were cut back, 0 bases at V and 4 bases at J, with 13 bases in the middle. Germline V CDR1 and CDR2: SGHDT, YYEEEE. CDR3 length equals 15 residues. The CDR3 protein is CASSLVGGSGTEAFF. CDR3 DNA sequence: TGTGCCAGCAGCTTGGTGGGTGGGAGCGGCACTGAAGCTTTCTTT.

This clonotype was counted only a few times. The J gene is TRBJ2-1, the V gene TRBV5-4; TRBD2 agrees at 9 bases. Germline V gene data show CDR1 as SGHNT and CDR2 as YYREEE (reference sequence). The CDR3 loop spans 16 amino acids. The V gene end was trimmed by 4 bases and the J gene end by 3 bases; junction bases not matched to a gene: 8. CDR3 residues: CASSPLAGVDYNEQFF. CDR3 bases: TGTGCCAGCAGCCCCTTAGCGGGAGTCGACTACAATGAGCAGTTCTTC.